This passage covers 14 T cell receptor beta chains from one sample sequenced in a study of T cells in Graves' hyperthyroidism and ophthalmopathy. The CDR3 regions of TCR beta were amplified from RNA transcripts. The study used the HTBI primer set for a first-round RT-PCR of the TCR CDR3. TCRdb called the multiplex PCR reads again in MiXCR, with one record for every CDR3 protein. The table lists some 360,000 distinct CDR3 sequences, 14% of them singletons. The sequenced material came from blood. Receptors originate from a woman in her sixties with Graves' hyperthyroidism.

This clonotype occurred many times. The V call is TRBV11-2, the J call TRBJ1-2; 8 bases agree with TRBD1. The CDR3 totals 14 residues. Germline values: CDR1 SGHAT, CDR2 FQNNGV. V trimming: 6 bases; J trimming: 4 bases; junction bases outside the gene matches: 7. The CDR3 DNA follows: TGTGCCAGCAGAAGCCGAGGGACAGGCTATGGCTACACCTTC. It codes for CASRSRGTGYGYTF.

This chain uses TRBV3-1 with TRBJ2-7, with 11 bases fitting TRBD2. The trim removed 10 bases at V and 4 bases at J, leaving 9 bases unmatched. CDR3 length: 14 residues. Germline V gene data show CDR1 as LGHDT and CDR2 as YNNKEL (reference sequence). CDR3 sequence (DNA): TGTGCCATCAGTAGGACTAGCGGGTCGTACGAGCAGTACTTC. Amino acids: CAISRTSGSYEQYF.

This clonotype was picked up many times. The chain carries TRBV12-3 or TRBV12-4 and TRBJ2-7; 13 bases align to TRBD2. The CDR3 has 15 residues. V gave up 5 bases and J gave up 3 bases; unmatched junction bases: 4. CDR3 nucleotide sequence: TGTGCCAGCAGTCACGGACTAGCGGGAGACTACGAGCAGTACTTC. It encodes CASSHGLAGDYEQYF.

This clonotype was picked up many times. The V and J genes are TRBV7-6 and TRBJ2-1; D is possibly TRBD1 (6 bases). The CDR3 sequence is 15 residues long. Trimming cost V 1 base and J 3 bases, with 10 bases left between them. The germline CDR1 and CDR2 sequences are SGHVS and FNYEAQ. Here the CDR3 reads CASSLGAGDYNEQFF. CDR3 nucleotides: TGTGCCAGCAGCTTAGGGGCAGGGGACTACAATGAGCAGTTCTTC.

The chain employs TRBV27 and TRBJ2-7, with D hard to call. Trimming shortened V by 5 bases and J by 4 bases, and 12 bases separated the two germline ends. The CDR3 spans 13 residues. Germline V CDR1 and CDR2: MNHEY, SMNVEV (reference sequence). The CDR3 DNA follows: TGTGCCAGCAGTGCCCCGCAACTATACGAGCAGTACTTC. As protein: CASSAPQLYEQYF.

In this sample, this clonotype turned up many times. The chain recombines TRBV7-3 with TRBJ2-1, with D tentatively TRBD1 (6 bases). Germline CDR1 reads SGHTA; CDR2 reads FQGTGA. The CDR3 is made up of 14 amino acids. V lost 5 bases, J lost 5 bases, and 13 bases lay in between. The CDR3 region is CASSRTTGNNEQFF. The CDR3 DNA reads as TGTGCCAGCAGCCGCACGACAGGAAACAATGAGCAGTTCTTC.

This clonotype was recorded many times. The chain links TRBV7-9 to TRBJ2-1; D remains ambiguous. With 5 bases removed from V and 7 bases from J, the gap between germline ends came to 9 bases. The CDR3 length is 12 residues. Germline-derived CDR1 and CDR2 are SEHNR and FQNEAQ (reference sequence). Written as DNA, the CDR3 is TGTGCCAGCAGCATCCTTGCTAATGAGCAGTTCTTC. This encodes CASSILANEQFF.

This clonotype was found many times. The rearrangement uses TRBV3-1 and TRBJ2-1; D gene ambiguous. Trimming took off 2 bases at V and 9 bases at J, with 11 bases between the two ends. Per germline, CDR1 LGHDT and CDR2 YNNKEL (reference sequence). The CDR3 spans 13 residues. This chain's CDR3 is CASSQTERTEQFF. The CDR3 DNA follows: TGTGCCAGCAGCCAAACTGAACGAACTGAGCAGTTCTTC.

This clonotype came up many times. This chain links TRBV28 with TRBJ2-7; 12 bases fit TRBD2. This CDR3 spans 16 amino acids. Germline values: CDR1 MDHEN, CDR2 SYDVKM. V was pared by 5 bases and J by 7 bases, with 12 bases of the junction left unmatched. The CDR3 coding sequence is TGTGCCAGCAGTCGGCCCCTAGCGGGAGGGCCAGAGGAGCAGTACTTC. Its translation is CASSRPLAGGPEEQYF.

At least ten counts were recorded for this clonotype. This chain uses TRBV27 with TRBJ2-5; D tentatively fits TRBD1 or TRBD2 (5 bases each). The germline V and J ends were trimmed by 7 bases and 5 bases, with 20 bases remaining between them. The CDR3 totals 15 residues. The germline CDR1 and CDR2 sequences are MNHEY and SMNVEV (reference sequence). CDR3 DNA sequence: TGTGCCAGCAATAAGGGACCCCTAGCAGGGGAGACCCAGTACTTC. It codes for CASNKGPLAGETQYF.

This clonotype came up many times. The rearrangement links TRBV19 to TRBJ1-4, with 12 bases identical to TRBD1. From germline, CDR1 is LNHDA and CDR2 SQIVND (reference sequence). The trim removed 5 bases at V and 3 bases at J, leaving 10 bases unmatched. This CDR3 has 18 residues. The CDR3 bases are TGTGCCAGTAGTGGGACAGGGGGCTTGGAGGTCTCTAATGAAAAACTGTTTTTT. Encoded protein: CASSGTGGLEVSNEKLFF.

This clonotype was seen only a few times. For the CDR3, the DNA is TGCAGTGCTAGAGATCCGCTAGCGGGAGCCCCTAGCACAGATACGCAGTATTTT. It translates to CSARDPLAGAPSTDTQYF. This chain connects TRBV20-1 to TRBJ2-3, with 10 bases fitting TRBD2. Germline V lookup: CDR1 DFQATT, CDR2 SNEGSKA (reference sequence). Losses at the gene ends were 0 bases for V and 0 bases for J; bases not matched to a gene: 9. The CDR3 has 18 amino acids.

This clonotype has at least ten counts. The CDR3, as DNA: TGCGCCAGCAGCTTGGAAGGGAATTCACCCCTCCACTTT. This codes for CASSLEGNSPLHF. The chain joins TRBV5-1 to TRBJ1-6; D is ambiguous. With 0 bases removed from V and 7 bases from J, the gap between germline ends came to 5 bases. CDR1 SGHRS and CDR2 YFSETQ come from the germline V gene. CDR3 length: 13 amino acids.

The genes are TRBV29-1 and TRBJ2-2; the D gene is possibly TRBD1 (5 bases). Germline values: CDR1 SQVTM, CDR2 ANQGSEA. Trimming shortened V by 4 bases and J by 4 bases, and 10 bases separated the two germline ends. The CDR3 is 13 amino acids. CDR3 loop: CSVGTRVTGELFF. CDR3 DNA sequence: TGCAGCGTTGGAACCAGGGTCACCGGGGAGCTGTTTTTT.